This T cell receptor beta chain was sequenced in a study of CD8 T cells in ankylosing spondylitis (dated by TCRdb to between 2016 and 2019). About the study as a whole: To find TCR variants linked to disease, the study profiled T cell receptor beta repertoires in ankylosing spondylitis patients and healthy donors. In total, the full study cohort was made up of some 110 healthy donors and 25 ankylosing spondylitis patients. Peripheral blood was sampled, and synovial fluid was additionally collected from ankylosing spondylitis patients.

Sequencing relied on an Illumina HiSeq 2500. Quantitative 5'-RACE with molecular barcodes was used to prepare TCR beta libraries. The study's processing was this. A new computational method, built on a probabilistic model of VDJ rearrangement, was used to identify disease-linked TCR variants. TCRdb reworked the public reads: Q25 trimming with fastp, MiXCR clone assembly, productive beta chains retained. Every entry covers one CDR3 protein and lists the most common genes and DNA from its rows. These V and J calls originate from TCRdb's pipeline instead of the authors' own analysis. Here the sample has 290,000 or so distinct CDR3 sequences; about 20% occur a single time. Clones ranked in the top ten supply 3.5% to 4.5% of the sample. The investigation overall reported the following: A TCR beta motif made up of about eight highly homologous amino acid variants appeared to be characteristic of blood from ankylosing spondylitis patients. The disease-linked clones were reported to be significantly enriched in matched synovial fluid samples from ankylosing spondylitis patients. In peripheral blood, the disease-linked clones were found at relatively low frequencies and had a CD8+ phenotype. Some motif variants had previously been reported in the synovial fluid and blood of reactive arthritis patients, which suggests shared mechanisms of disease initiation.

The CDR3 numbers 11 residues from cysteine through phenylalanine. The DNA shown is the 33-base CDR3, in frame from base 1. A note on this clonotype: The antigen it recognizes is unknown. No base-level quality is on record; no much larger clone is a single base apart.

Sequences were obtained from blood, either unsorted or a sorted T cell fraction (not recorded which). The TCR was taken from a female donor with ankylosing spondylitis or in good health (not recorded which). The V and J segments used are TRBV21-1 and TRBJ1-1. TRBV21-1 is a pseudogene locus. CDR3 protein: CASSNCGEAFF. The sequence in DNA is TGTGCCAGCAGCAATTGTGGAGAAGCTTTCTTT.